This is a list of T cell receptor beta chains from one sample in a study of shared clonotypes between healthy human individuals. Clones were read by immunoSEQ multiplex PCR, and TCRdb kept only the in-frame ones, dropping some. The sample consists of hundreds of thousands of clones, 85% to 95% of them appearing once. The specimen sequenced was naive CD8+ T cells sorted from blood. The receptors were sampled from a woman in her 30s in good health. Each CDR3 is given with its conserved first and last residue. Each record gives: J gene, D gene, V gene, clone size, CDR3 protein, CDR3 DNA. The D gene is left open where the match is weak. Only part of the rows carry a size: once, few, many, or a class if the clone is expanded.

TRBJ2-1	TRBD2	TRBV7-3	-	CASSSPVWTSGNDEQFF	TGTGCCAGCAGCTCCCCGGTGTGGACTAGCGGCAATGATGAGCAGTTCTTC
TRBJ1-5	-	TRBV4-1	-	CASSQRGVGSNQPQHF	TGCGCCAGCAGCCAAAGGGGAGTGGGCAGCAATCAGCCCCAGCATTTT
TRBJ2-5	TRBD1	TRBV27	-	CASSWTGAQETQYF	TGTGCCAGCAGCTGGACAGGTGCACAAGAGACCCAGTACTTC
TRBJ1-1	TRBD1	TRBV11-2	once	CASSTGTALNTEAFF	TGTGCCAGCAGCACCGGGACAGCCCTGAACACTGAAGCTTTCTTT
TRBJ2-3	-	TRBV27	-	CASSLVAYTDTQYF	TGTGCCAGCAGTTTAGTAGCCTACACAGATACGCAGTATTTT
TRBJ2-1	-	TRBV25-1	-	CASSRSTEQFF	TGTGCCAGCAGTAGAAGCACTGAGCAGTTCTTC
TRBJ2-7	TRBD1	TRBV2	-	CASSDSGQGSYEQYF	TGTGCCAGCAGTGATTCGGGACAGGGTTCCTACGAGCAGTACTTC
TRBJ2-3	-	TRBV6-6	-	CASSRTISTDTQYF	TGTGCCAGCAGCAGGACGATTAGCACAGATACGCAGTATTTT
TRBJ2-7	-	TRBV9	-	CASSVAPDGSSYEQYF	TGTGCCAGCAGCGTAGCTCCTGATGGTAGCTCCTACGAGCAGTACTTC
TRBJ2-7	-	TRBV28	-	CASSLYKQRGASSYEQYF	TGTGCCAGCAGTTTATATAAGCAGCGCGGGGCGAGCTCCTACGAGCAGTACTTC
TRBJ2-1	-	TRBV11-3	-	CASSLGNEQFF	TGTGCCAGCAGCTTAGGAAATGAGCAGTTCTTC
TRBJ1-5	TRBD1	TRBV30	-	CAWSLGQQNQPQHF	TGTGCCTGGAGTTTGGGACAGCAAAATCAGCCCCAGCATTTT
TRBJ1-3	-	TRBV28	-	CASSLWEGGISGNTIYF	TGTGCCAGCAGTTTATGGGAGGGAGGGATCTCTGGAAACACCATATATTTT
TRBJ2-1	-	TRBV29-1	-	CSGLAASYNEQFF	TGCAGCGGCCTAGCTGCCTCCTACAATGAGCAGTTCTTC
TRBJ2-1	-	TRBV6-5	-	CASRDSSYNEQFF	TGTGCCAGCAGGGATAGCTCCTACAATGAGCAGTTCTTC
TRBJ2-7	TRBD2	TRBV28	-	CATSIAGGLREQYF	TGTGCCACCAGCATAGCGGGAGGTCTCCGCGAGCAGTACTTC
TRBJ1-1	-	TRBV9	-	CASKTGQNTEAFF	TGTGCCAGTAAAACGGGACAGAACACTGAAGCTTTCTTT
TRBJ1-4	TRBD1	TRBV28	-	CASQGRQGSAMVANEKLFF	TGTGCCTCCCAGGGTAGACAGGGTAGTGCTATGGTAGCTAATGAAAAACTGTTTTTT
TRBJ1-5	TRBD1	TRBV28	-	CASILQGASGQPQHF	TGTGCCAGCATCTTACAGGGGGCGTCAGGTCAGCCCCAGCATTTT
TRBJ2-7	-	TRBV27	once	CASSSPRHNYEQYF	TGTGCCAGCAGTTCACCCCGACACAACTACGAGCAGTACTTC
TRBJ1-5	TRBD1	TRBV12-5	-	CASGGPPDRELQPQHF	TGTGCTAGTGGTGGTCCCCCGGACAGGGAACTGCAGCCCCAGCATTTT
TRBJ2-7	TRBD2	TRBV28	-	CASSFGLADYEQYF	TGTGCCAGCAGTTTCGGGCTAGCGGACTACGAGCAGTACTTC
TRBJ1-6	TRBD1	TRBV6-5	-	CASSYLDRGSPLHF	TGTGCCAGCAGTTACTTGGACAGGGGGTCACCCCTCCACTTT
TRBJ2-1	-	TRBV6-5	-	CASSYRDRDIHNEQFF	TGTGCCAGCAGTTACCGCGACAGAGACATCCACAATGAGCAGTTCTTC
TRBJ1-4	-	TRBV28	-	CASSFHTPGRWEKLFF	TGTGCCAGCAGTTTCCATACCCCGGGACGGTGGGAAAAACTGTTTTTT
TRBJ2-1	-	TRBV7-9	-	CASSSGVIEQFF	TGTGCCAGCAGCTCTGGAGTAATTGAGCAGTTCTTC
TRBJ2-5	TRBD2	TRBV30	-	CAFTSGNTQETQYF	TGTGCCTTCACTAGCGGAAATACACAAGAGACCCAGTACTTC
TRBJ2-5	-	TRBV10-3	-	CAISTDPARETQYF	TGTGCCATCAGCACCGATCCGGCTCGGGAGACCCAGTACTTC
TRBJ2-7	TRBD2	TRBV6-1	once	CASSVEREFYEQYF	TGTGCCAGCAGTGTGGAGCGGGAGTTCTACGAGCAGTACTTC
TRBJ2-2	-	TRBV29-1	-	CSVWRHGELFF	TGCAGCGTATGGAGGCACGGGGAGCTGTTTTTT
TRBJ2-7	-	TRBV5-4	-	CASSSGIYEQYF	TGTGCCAGCAGTTCGGGGATCTACGAGCAGTACTTC
TRBJ2-1	TRBD2	TRBV29-1	-	CSVETGLAGGPHEQFF	TGCAGCGTTGAAACGGGACTAGCGGGAGGGCCCCATGAGCAGTTCTTC
TRBJ2-2	TRBD2	TRBV7-9	-	CASTGTSGRGETGELFF	TGTGCCAGCACCGGGACTAGCGGGAGAGGGGAAACCGGGGAGCTGTTTTTT
TRBJ2-1	TRBD2	TRBV7-3	-	CASSLTSGSGTNNEQFF	TGTGCCAGCAGCTTAACTAGCGGGAGTGGTACTAACAATGAGCAGTTCTTC
TRBJ2-1	-	TRBV30	-	CASQSSSYNEQFF	TGTGCCTCCCAGAGTAGCTCCTACAATGAGCAGTTCTTC
TRBJ2-3	-	TRBV7-2	-	CASSFGADTQYF	TGTGCCAGCAGCTTCGGAGCAGATACGCAGTATTTT
TRBJ1-5	TRBD1	TRBV28	-	CASSNVPGQGNQPQHF	TGTGCCAGCAGTAACGTACCGGGACAGGGGAATCAGCCCCAGCATTTT
TRBJ2-1	TRBD2	TRBV7-8	-	CASSLRGDNEQFF	TGTGCCAGCAGCCTGCGGGGGGACAATGAGCAGTTCTTC
TRBJ2-3	-	TRBV27	-	CASSPLGGGEATQYF	TGTGCCAGCAGTCCCCTAGGGGGAGGGGAAGCTACGCAGTATTTT